This T cell receptor beta chain was found in a study of blood T cell repertoires in COVID-19. Germline-derived CDR1 and CDR2 are SGHTA and FQGNSA. The CDR3 runs 13 residues. The V gene end was trimmed by 5 bases and the J gene end by 4 bases; junction bases not matched to a gene: 4. Two negative PCRs, clearance, or symptom resolution characterized the recovered Cohort 3 donors. The protocol was immunoSEQ multiplex PCR, while the TCRdb copy is restricted to in-frame clones and leaves out a portion. The table lists a few hundred thousand clones, about 90% of them singletons, with about 1.3% in the top ten.

This TCR was recovered from a man aged 25-45 years who had recovered from COVID-19. The rearrangement uses TRBV7-2 and TRBJ2-5; TRBD1 aligns across 7 bases. Material: PBMCs or T cells enriched from blood (not recorded which). CDR3 amino acids: CASSPNRGETQYF. In DNA form, the CDR3 reads TGTGCCAGCAGCCCGAACAGGGGAGAGACCCAGTACTTC.